Presented here are 18 T cell receptor beta chains from one specimen sequenced in a study of blood T cell repertoires in COVID-19. Clones were read by immunoSEQ multiplex PCR, and TCRdb kept only the in-frame ones, dropping some. The sample records about 30,000 clones, about nine tenths being singletons. Sequencing was carried out using peripheral blood. The receptor source for this set is a man in his sixties with active COVID-19.

V and J are TRBV2 and TRBJ1-1, with unresolved D. CDR3 length: 16 residues. Germline CDR1 and CDR2: SNHLY and FYNNEI. Trimming shortened V by 7 bases and J by 1 base, and 19 bases separated the two germline ends. In DNA form, the CDR3 reads TGTGCCAGCAATCGACGTGGCGGGAGAGGGAACACTGAAGCTTTCTTT. Its protein is CASNRRGGRGNTEAFF.

This clone was seen a few times. The V call is TRBV11-3, the J call TRBJ2-3, with TRBD2 matching 8 bases. V lost 1 base to trimming and J lost 6 bases; unmatched junction nucleotides: 6. This CDR3 has 15 amino acids. Germline values: CDR1 SGHNT, CDR2 YENEEA. CDR3 in amino acids: CASSLAGGPLDTQYF. In nucleotides, the CDR3 is TGTGCCAGCAGCTTAGCGGGGGGGCCGTTGGATACGCAGTATTTT.

The chain combines TRBV10-3 with TRBJ1-2, with D possibly being TRBD1 (6 bases). V was pared by 10 bases and J by 2 bases, with 8 bases between. Germline V CDR1 and CDR2: ENHRY, SYGVKD. The CDR3 length is 11 residues. The CDR3 is CATQGNYGYTF. The DNA of the CDR3 is TGTGCCACTCAGGGGAACTATGGCTACACCTTC.

The genes are TRBV6-4 and TRBJ1-6; a possible D gene is TRBD1 (6 bases). Germline V gives CDR1 MRHNA, CDR2 SNTAGT. The CDR3 runs 15 residues. V shed 6 bases and J shed 13 bases, with 22 bases lying between them. The CDR3 DNA reads as TGTGCCAGCAGGGGGGCTGCGTTCGAAGGCTCGCCCCTCCACTTT. Its protein is CASRGAAFEGSPLHF.

This rearrangement joins TRBV18 to TRBJ2-4; TRBD1 agrees at 10 bases. From germline, CDR1 is KGHSH and CDR2 LQKENI. The CDR3 is 16 amino acids. Trimming removed 3 bases from V and 6 bases from J; junction bases left unmatched: 8. Written as DNA, the CDR3 is TGTGCCAGCTCACCCTACGACAGGGGGCTGCGAAACATTCAGTACTTC. It codes for CASSPYDRGLRNIQYF. Supplemented by reference TRBV18 and TRBJ2-4, the full variable domain reads NAGVMQNPRHLVRRRGQEARLRCSPMKGHSHVYWYRQLPEEGLKFMVYLQKENIIDESGMPKERFSAEFPKEGPSILRIQQVVRGDSAAYFCASSPYDRGLRNIQYFGAGTRLSVL.

The chain couples TRBV3-1 (or the pseudogene TRBV3-2) to TRBJ2-7; no clear D gene. Germline CDR1 is LGHDT and CDR2 is YNNKEL (reference sequence). This CDR3 has 11 amino acids. V lost 5 bases to trimming and J lost 3 bases, with 5 bases between them. Here the CDR3 reads CASSSHYEQYF. CDR3 DNA sequence: TGTGCCAGCAGCTCCCACTACGAGCAGTACTTC.

V and J are TRBV11-2 and TRBJ1-2; no clear D. CDR1 is SGHAT and CDR2 is FQNNGV in the germline V gene. V was pared by 5 bases and J by 5 bases, with 15 bases between. CDR3 length: 14 amino acids. CDR3 sequence reads: CASSPGVAKYGYTF. The CDR3 bases are TGTGCCAGCAGCCCAGGCGTGGCAAAATATGGCTACACCTTC. The complete variable domain, with remaining parts taken from reference TRBV11-2 and TRBJ1-2, reads EAGVAQSPRYKIIEKRQSVAFWCNPISGHATLYWYQQILGQGPKLLIQFQNNGVVDDSQLPKDRFSAERLKGVDSTLKIQPAKLEDSAVYLCASSPGVAKYGYTFGSGTRLTVV.

The chain combines TRBV28 with TRBJ1-2, with TRBD1 identical over 12 bases. The CDR3 runs to 17 residues. V trimming: 5 bases; J trimming: 5 bases; junction bases outside the gene matches: 12. Germline V gene data show CDR1 as MDHEN and CDR2 as SYDVKM. Here the CDR3 DNA reads TGTGCCAGCAGTAATTCCGGGACAGGGGGCGAATTGTATGGCTACACCTTC. It yields the protein CASSNSGTGGELYGYTF.

The chain joins TRBV5-1 to TRBJ2-6; no clear D. Trimming cost V 1 base and J 3 bases, with 5 bases left between them. This CDR3 spans 14 amino acids. Germline CDR1 is SGHRS and CDR2 is YFSETQ. CDR3 sequence reads: CASSLTGGANVLTF. The CDR3 region has the DNA TGCGCCAGCAGCTTGACGGGTGGGGCCAACGTCCTGACTTTC.

This chain uses TRBV7-9 with TRBJ2-1; 7 positions match TRBD2. Germline CDR1 is SEHNR and CDR2 is FQNEAQ (reference sequence). The CDR3 covers 16 residues. Unmatched junction bases numbered 9, after V lost 5 bases and J lost 2 bases. CDR3 loop: CASSPGGSGPYNEQFF. The CDR3 DNA follows: TGTGCCAGCAGCCCCGGGGGTAGCGGGCCCTACAATGAGCAGTTCTTC.

This rearrangement joins TRBV7-2 to TRBJ2-7; 11 bases map to TRBD2. After removal of 3 bases from V and 6 bases from J, the junction contained 4 bases not matched to a gene. CDR1 SGHTA and CDR2 FQGNSA come from the germline V gene. This CDR3 spans 14 amino acids. The CDR3: CASSLTSGVVEQYF. The CDR3 DNA follows: TGTGCCAGCAGCTTGACTAGCGGGGTAGTCGAGCAGTACTTC.

V is TRBV7-2 and J is TRBJ1-4; tentative D call: TRBD1 (6 bases). The CDR3 sequence is 15 residues long. Germline values: CDR1 SGHTA, CDR2 FQGNSA. The V and J ends lost 5 bases and 9 bases respectively, with 19 bases between them. The CDR3 spells CASSHNSGAKQKLFF. As DNA, the CDR3 is TGTGCCAGCAGCCATAACTCAGGGGCGAAACAAAAACTGTTTTTT.

The V gene is TRBV6-5, the J gene TRBJ2-1; TRBD2 matches 11 bases. J gave up 4 bases and V 4 bases, and 6 bases lay outside the gene matches. Germline CDR1 and CDR2: MNHEY and SVGAGI. The CDR3 sequence is 16 residues long. The CDR3 here is CASSFPTSGGYNEQFF. In DNA form, the CDR3 reads TGTGCCAGCAGTTTCCCTACTAGCGGGGGATACAATGAGCAGTTCTTC.

The chain couples TRBV15 to TRBJ2-1, with 11 bases fitting TRBD2. Germline-derived CDR1 and CDR2 are LNHNV and YYDKDF (reference sequence). The CDR3 sequence is 15 residues long. After removal of 0 bases from V and 5 bases from J, the junction contained 0 bases not matched to a gene. This CDR3 is CATSRELAGDNEQFF. DNA of the CDR3: TGTGCCACCAGCAGAGAACTAGCGGGGGACAATGAGCAGTTCTTC.

The sample holds one count of this clone. CDR3 bases: TGTGCCAGCAGTGACCTCAGGGTTCGACAGCCCCAGCATTTT. It encodes CASSDLRVRQPQHF. This chain uses TRBV2 with TRBJ1-5, with D perhaps matching TRBD1 (5 bases). Looked up from germline, CDR1 is SNHLY and CDR2 is FYNNEI. With 3 bases removed from V and 7 bases from J, the gap between germline ends came to 13 bases. This CDR3 is 14 amino acids long.

This clone was detected a few times. The chain combines TRBV12-1 with TRBJ1-5; TRBD1 was called by the table and not checked on the DNA. TRBV12-1 is a known pseudogene. This CDR3 comprises 21 residues. CDR3 sequence (DNA): TGTGCCAGCAGCTTTGTCATCCCGGGCCGACAGGGCCCGGGTTGCAATCAGCCCCAGCATTTT. Amino acids: CASSFVIPGRQGPGCNQPQHF.

In DNA, the CDR3 is TGTGCCAGCAGTGCGACAGGGACAGAGACCCAGTACTTC. Amino acid sequence: CASSATGTETQYF. V and J are TRBV28 and TRBJ2-5; 7 bases are a match to TRBD1. Trimming removed 5 bases from V and 4 bases from J; junction bases left unmatched: 4. This CDR3 is 13 amino acids long. Germline V gives CDR1 MDHEN, CDR2 SYDVKM.

This clone has just one count. This rearrangement joins TRBV6-5 to TRBJ1-5; possibly TRBD1 for D (6 bases). Trimming stripped 8 bases from V and 2 bases from J, with 10 bases between. The CDR3 runs to 13 residues. From germline, CDR1 is MNHEY and CDR2 SVGAGI. Written as DNA, the CDR3 is TGTGCCAGCCGGGACACAGGCAATCAGCCCCAGCATTTT. Its protein product is CASRDTGNQPQHF.